This TCR beta chain was found in a study of blood T cell repertoires in COVID-19. Here immunoSEQ multiplex PCR was the method, and the copy in TCRdb shows in-frame clones only, minus some. This sample has more than 150,000 clones; under 85% occur once, and the top ten carry roughly a sixth. The receptor was derived from a man between 60 and 75 years old with active or convalescent COVID-19. Sequenced material: peripheral blood.

The CDR3 bases are TGTGCCAGCAGCTTAGATGGCGGGCCGAGGGAGCAGTACTTC. Its protein is CASSLDGGPREQYF. This rearrangement joins TRBV7-2 to TRBJ2-7; perhaps TRBD2 as D (5 bases). The CDR3 totals 14 residues. V was trimmed by 1 base and J by 7 bases, leaving 14 bases between them. Germline CDR1 and CDR2: SGHTA and FQGNSA.